The clone carrying this T cell receptor (beta chain) has more than one count but fewer than ten. Its target is not known. This sample is drawn from a study of blood T cells in healthy people across ages. A second PCR of 7 to 11 cycles used a sample-barcoded 5' primer and a J-beta primer mix. Template switching added a 12-random-nucleotide identifier to every cDNA molecule. MiXCR, applied by TCRdb to the 5' RACE reads, yields one record per CDR3 protein. The sample consists of around 990,000 distinct CDR3 sequences, less than 25% of them appearing once. The CDR3 runs to 14 residues. Between the trimmed V and J ends, which lost 4 bases and 1 base, there was a span of 13 bases. CDR1 is DFQATT and CDR2 is SNEGSKA in the germline V gene (reference sequence). Regarding the study as a whole: Compared with aged donors, long-lived donors showed fewer expanded clones, suggesting selection.

These same records also appear under a second study, on T cells of mothers and their children. Turning to that study: The study found slightly higher but non-significant overlap in related versus unrelated mother-child pairs.

Sequencing was performed on blood. This clonotype was sampled from a girl aged 2-10 years in good health. The chain has TRBV20-1 and TRBJ2-5; tentatively, D is TRBD1 (7 bases). The CDR3: CSAKRGDSQETQYF. The CDR3 DNA reads as TGCAGTGCTAAGAGGGGGGACAGCCAAGAGACCCAGTACTTC.